A selection of T cell receptor beta chains follows, all from one sample in a study of CD8 T cells in ankylosing spondylitis. TCRdb reprocessed the 5' RACE reads with MiXCR, giving one entry per CDR3 protein. The profile covers about 440,000 distinct CDR3 sequences, with approximately 17% appearing a single time and 1% taken by the ten largest. The sample taken for sequencing was blood, either unsorted or a sorted T cell fraction (not recorded which). The receptors shown here come from a male donor with ankylosing spondylitis. Each CDR3 is given with its conserved first and last residue. D genes are given only for firm matches. Rows give clone size only sometimes, using once, few, many, or a class for an expanded clone.

d_call	clone_size	v_call	j_call	cdr3_aa	cdr3_nt
TRBD2	few	TRBV28	TRBJ2-4	CASSIAGSYIQYF	TGTGCCAGCAGTATAGCGGGCTCCTACATTCAGTACTTC
NA	NA	TRBV7-9	TRBJ1-5	CASSLGSGVHSNQPQHF	TGTGCCAGCAGCTTAGGATCTGGGGTTCACTCCAATCAGCCCCAGCATTTT
NA	few	TRBV24-1	TRBJ2-5	CATSTSVGETQYF	TGTGCCACCAGTACAAGCGTCGGGGAGACCCAGTACTTC
NA	few	TRBV3-1	TRBJ2-7	CASSQEGQAYEQYF	TGTGCCAGCAGCCAAGAGGGGCAAGCCTACGAGCAGTACTTC
NA	few	TRBV5-1	TRBJ2-2	CASSLSGKSANTGELFF	TGCGCCAGCAGCTTGTCGGGGAAATCAGCGAACACCGGGGAGCTGTTTTTT
TRBD1	NA	TRBV20-1	TRBJ2-1	CSARGLGRGPNNEQFF	TGCAGTGCTAGAGGGCTTGGCAGGGGGCCTAACAATGAGCAGTTCTTC
TRBD1	NA	TRBV5-1	TRBJ1-6	CASRLTGTENSPLHF	TGCGCCAGCAGACTAACCGGGACAGAAAATTCACCCCTCCACTTT
NA	few	TRBV6-2/TRBV6-3	TRBJ2-1	CASSLAATKYDEQFF	TGTGCCAGCAGCCTCGCCGCAACCAAGTACGATGAGCAGTTCTTC
TRBD2	many	TRBV6-5	TRBJ2-5	CASSLPTSGGETQYF	TGTGCCAGCAGCTTACCCACTAGCGGCGGAGAGACCCAGTACTTC
NA	NA	TRBV12-3/TRBV12-4	TRBJ1-1	CASSLRDLNTEAFF	TGTGCCAGCAGTCTCAGGGACCTGAACACTGAAGCTTTCTTT
NA	few	TRBV12-3/TRBV12-4	TRBJ1-1	CASSDLRQVGGNTEAFF	TGTGCCAGCAGTGACCTCCGACAGGTGGGGGGCAACACTGAAGCTTTCTTT
NA	many	TRBV2	TRBJ2-5	CASRTETQYF	TGTGCCAGTAGGACGGAGACCCAGTACTTC
NA	NA	TRBV3-1	TRBJ2-7	CASSQDTYRTPYEQYF	TGTGCCAGCAGCCAAGACACCTACAGAACCCCCTACGAGCAGTACTTC
NA	NA	TRBV2	TRBJ2-2	CASRTPPTNTGELFF	TGTGCCAGCAGAACCCCCCCTACGAACACCGGGGAGCTGTTTTTT
TRBD2	NA	TRBV10-1	TRBJ2-2	CASSEFAGGTGELFF	TGCGCCAGCAGTGAATTTGCGGGGGGAACCGGGGAGCTGTTTTTT
NA	NA	TRBV29-1	TRBJ2-4	CSGPGDLPKNIQYF	TGCAGCGGTCCGGGGGACCTACCAAAGAACATTCAGTACTTC
NA	NA	TRBV5-1	TRBJ2-3	CASSLDTSLGTDTQYF	TGCGCCAGCAGCTTGGATACTAGCCTAGGCACAGATACGCAGTATTTT
TRBD1	NA	TRBV18	TRBJ2-7	CASSPGTVNYEQYF	TGTGCCAGCTCACCCGGGACAGTGAACTACGAGCAGTACTTC
NA	NA	TRBV6-5	TRBJ1-1	CASSSGLGAFF	TGTGCCAGCAGCTCGGGCCTCGGAGCTTTCTTT
NA	few	TRBV4-1	TRBJ2-1	CASSQDGGARYNEQFF	TGCGCCAGCAGCCAAGACGGGGGCGCACGCTACAATGAGCAGTTCTTC
NA	few	TRBV12-3/TRBV12-4	TRBJ1-1	CASSPLDRLGMNTEAFF	TGTGCCAGCAGTCCCCTAGACAGGTTGGGAATGAACACTGAAGCTTTCTTT
NA	NA	TRBV7-9	TRBJ2-7	CASSLASRDPSYEQYF	TGTGCCAGCAGCTTAGCGTCGAGGGACCCCTCCTACGAGCAGTACTTC
NA	NA	TRBV19	TRBJ1-1	CATPEAPEAFF	TGTGCCACCCCGGAGGCCCCTGAAGCTTTCTTT
NA	NA	TRBV20-1	TRBJ1-4	CSARGSMTEKLFF	TGCAGTGCTAGAGGCAGTATGACGGAAAAACTGTTTTTT
NA	NA	TRBV7-2	TRBJ2-1	CASSFSRGDEQFF	TGTGCCAGCAGCTTCTCCCGCGGGGATGAGCAGTTCTTC
TRBD2	NA	TRBV7-2	TRBJ2-1	CASSLAGGGTYNEQFF	TGTGCCAGCAGCTTAGCAGGCGGGGGGACCTACAATGAGCAGTTCTTC
TRBD2	NA	TRBV10-3	TRBJ2-5	CAISDRLAGGQETQYF	TGTGCCATCAGTGATCGACTAGCGGGAGGTCAAGAGACCCAGTACTTC
NA	once	TRBV7-2	TRBJ1-6	CAILSRDGKNSPLHF	TGTGCCATCTTAAGCCGGGACGGCAAAAATTCACCCCTCCACTTT
TRBD1	many	TRBV15	TRBJ1-2	CATSRLRSRDRVSYGYTF	TGTGCCACCAGCAGACTACGTTCCAGGGACAGGGTGTCCTATGGCTACACCTTC
NA	NA	TRBV29-1	TRBJ2-7	CSVGGALPYEQYF	TGCAGCGTGGGTGGGGCTCTGCCCTACGAGCAGTACTTC
NA	NA	TRBV20-1	TRBJ1-6	CSAGKQLSTYNSPLHF	TGCAGTGCTGGAAAACAGCTCTCCACATATAATTCACCCCTCCACTTT
NA	few	TRBV20-1	TRBJ1-2	CSASTAGTNYGYTF	TGCAGTGCCAGTACGGCGGGGACAAACTATGGCTACACCTTC
NA	few	TRBV18	TRBJ2-1	CASSPNVGGAYNEQFF	TGTGCCAGCTCACCCAACGTAGGGGGTGCCTACAATGAGCAGTTCTTC